Each of the 28 T cell receptor beta chains below was sequenced from the same sample in a study of vaccination and CD4 T cells after COVID-19. Cultured CD4+ T-cell DNA underwent Oncomine TCR Beta short-read sequencing. TCRdb redid the calling of the PCR reads with MiXCR, one entry per CDR3 protein. The data show just over 15,000 distinct CDR3 sequences, 55% to 75% seen once. Treatment reported: roughly 11-day PBMC culture with coronavirus spike peptide pools or control peptides (ViraFEST assay). These receptors have no known antigen. Sequencing was done on a sample of CD4+ T cells from blood, cultured in vitro. These receptor sequences come from a human donor who had recovered from COVID-19.

The rearrangement links TRBV19 to TRBJ2-6, with D maybe TRBD1 (6 bases). V was trimmed by 10 bases and J by 0 bases, leaving 13 bases between them. The CDR3 extends over 15 amino acids. Germline-derived CDR1 and CDR2 are LNHDA and SQIVND (reference sequence). CDR3 in amino acids: CAIGQGSSGANVLTF. CDR3 nucleotides: TGTGCCATAGGTCAGGGGTCCTCTGGGGCCAACGTCCTGACTTTC.

The chain uses TRBV24-1 and TRBJ1-2, with D possibly matching TRBD1 (5 bases). Germline loops: CDR1 KGHDR, CDR2 SFDVKD. Trimming took 2 bases from V and 8 from J, leaving 17 bases between them. CDR3 size: 15 residues. DNA of the CDR3: TGTGCCACCAGTGATTCTTCTAACCGAAAGGGGGGCTACACCTTC. It yields the protein CATSDSSNRKGGYTF.

V and J are TRBV6-2 or TRBV6-3 and TRBJ2-7, with a tentative D call TRBD1 (5 bases). Trimming stripped 7 bases from V and 4 bases from J, with 20 bases between. The CDR3 runs 15 residues. CDR1 and CDR2 (germline): MNHEY, SVGEGT. The CDR3 region has the DNA TGTGCCAGCACCCCAGGACATTTCAGGGCATACGAGCAGTACTTC. It encodes CASTPGHFRAYEQYF.

The chain recombines TRBV6-1 with TRBJ1-6; the D is unclear. This CDR3 comprises 18 residues. Trimming removed 0 bases at V and 0 bases at J, with 12 bases between. Germline CDR1 reads MNHNS; CDR2 reads SASEGT. CDR3 protein: CASSEARPESSYNSPLHF. DNA for the CDR3: TGTGCCAGCAGTGAAGCGCGGCCGGAGAGCTCCTATAATTCACCCCTCCACTTT.

The chain recombines TRBV25-1 with TRBJ1-1; D not certain. Germline V gene sequence: CDR1 MGHDK, CDR2 SYGVNS. The V end was cut by 1 base, the J end by 1 base, with 13 bases between. The CDR3 totals 16 residues. CDR3 sequence: CASSEWAISTNTEAFF. CDR3 DNA sequence: TGTGCCAGCAGTGAATGGGCGATTTCCACGAACACTGAAGCTTTCTTT. The full variable domain, with the rest looked up from reference TRBV25-1 and TRBJ1-1, is EADIYQTPRYLVIGTGKKITLECSQTMGHDKMYWYQQDPGMELHLIHYSYGVNSTEKGDLSSESTVSRIRTEHFPLTLESARPSHTSQYLCASSEWAISTNTEAFFGQGTRLTVV.

The V gene is TRBV6-1, the J gene TRBJ1-1; perhaps TRBD1 as D (6 bases). Germline V CDR1 and CDR2: MNHNS, SASEGT. Trimming pared 7 bases from V and 1 base from J, leaving 7 bases between. The CDR3 length is 12 residues. CDR3 in amino acids: CASTQGNTEAFF. CDR3 sequence (DNA): TGTGCCAGCACACAGGGGAACACTGAAGCTTTCTTT.

The chain carries TRBV6-2 or TRBV6-3 and TRBJ2-3; TRBD2 aligns across 7 bases. In germline, CDR1 is MNHEY, CDR2 SVGEGT. The CDR3 has 16 residues. J was trimmed by 9 bases and V by 5 bases; bases with no gene match: 17. CDR3 coding DNA: TGTGCCAGCAGTAGATCTGGCGGGAGCCCCTCGGGCACGCAGTATTTT. It is translated as CASSRSGGSPSGTQYF.

The rearrangement uses TRBV28 and TRBJ1-5; the D gene is possibly TRBD1 (5 bases). The germline gives CDR1 MDHEN, CDR2 SYDVKM. V was clipped by 6 bases and J by 1 base, with 19 bases between them. The CDR3 has 17 amino acids. CDR3 nucleotide sequence: TGTGCCAGCAGCCCTCCTGCGGACGAGGGGAGCAATCAGCCCCAGCATTTT. Translating it yields CASSPPADEGSNQPQHF. The full variable domain, completed using reference TRBV28 and TRBJ1-5, is DVKVTQSSRYLVKRTGEKVFLECVQDMDHENMFWYRQDPGLGLRLIYFSYDVKMKEKGDIPEGYSVSREKKERFSLILESASTNQTSMYLCASSPPADEGSNQPQHFGDGTRLSIL.

The gene calls are TRBV6-5 and TRBJ1-2, with TRBD1 identical over 9 bases. Germline CDR1 and CDR2: MNHEY and SVGAGI. With V trimmed by 1 base and J by 0 bases, 3 bases remained unmatched. This CDR3 has 16 residues. CDR3 coding DNA: TGTGCCAGCAGTTACTACGGGACAGGGACTAACTATGGCTACACCTTC. Protein sequence: CASSYYGTGTNYGYTF.

This clonotype appeared once. This chain uses TRBV10-3 with TRBJ1-2; D call uncertain. CDR3 length: 13 amino acids. CDR1 ENHRY and CDR2 SYGVKD come from the germline V gene. Trimming pared 4 bases from V and 7 bases from J, leaving 13 bases between. The CDR3 DNA reads TGTGCCATCAGTGCTTTACAGTCCGGTGGCTACACCTTC. This encodes CAISALQSGGYTF.

The genes are TRBV7-2 and TRBJ2-1, with D perhaps TRBD1 (5 bases). The CDR3 runs 14 residues. The ends were cut back, 1 base at V and 5 bases at J, with 9 bases in the middle. Germline assignment: CDR1 SGHTA and CDR2 FQGNSA. The CDR3 DNA sequence: TGTGCCAGCAGCTTAGGACAGAGCCACAATGAGCAGTTCTTC. It is translated as CASSLGQSHNEQFF.

The V and J genes are TRBV20-1 and TRBJ1-5; no clear D gene. Trimming removed 2 bases from V and 1 base from J, with 9 bases in between. This CDR3 is built from 14 residues. From germline, CDR1 is DFQATT and CDR2 SNEGSKA (reference sequence). CDR3 nucleotides: TGCAGTGCTAGATTACCCATGAGCAATCAGCCCCAGCATTTT. Protein product: CSARLPMSNQPQHF.

This clonotype showed up just a few times. The V gene is TRBV10-1, the J gene TRBJ1-2; 7 nucleotides align to TRBD1. The CDR3 is 13 residues long. Germline CDR1 is WNHNN and CDR2 is SYGVQD (reference sequence). Trimming removed 3 bases from V and 4 bases from J; junction bases left unmatched: 2. The CDR3 reads CASSEDRAYGYTF. CDR3 nucleotide sequence: TGCGCCAGCAGTGAAGACAGGGCCTATGGCTACACCTTC.

This chain links TRBV11-2 with TRBJ2-1; the match to TRBD1 covers 7 bases. The CDR3 has 16 amino acids. Looked up from germline, CDR1 is SGHAT and CDR2 is FQNNGV. V dropped 1 base and J dropped 6; count of bases not matched to a gene: 9. The CDR3: CASSLGGQVRGNEQFF. Written as DNA, the CDR3 is TGTGCCAGCAGCTTAGGAGGACAGGTCCGGGGCAATGAGCAGTTCTTC.

J is TRBJ2-1 and V is TRBV5-4; D is ambiguous. The CDR3 runs 15 residues. CDR1 is SGHNT and CDR2 is YYREEE in the germline V gene (reference sequence). V shed 4 bases and J shed 6 bases, with 17 bases lying between them. The CDR3 reads CASSTWKILPNEQFF. The CDR3 nucleotides read TGTGCCAGCAGCACTTGGAAAATCCTCCCCAATGAGCAGTTCTTC.

The chain joins TRBV7-2 to TRBJ1-5; TRBD1 might be the D (5 bases). Germline V gives CDR1 SGHTA, CDR2 FQGNSA. The CDR3 spans 15 residues. Trimming removed 6 bases at V and 2 bases at J, with 14 bases between. The CDR3 bases are TGTGCCAGCAGTCGGGATGGGGGAGGCAATCAGCCCCAGCATTTT. Its translation: CASSRDGGGNQPQHF.

CDR3 sequence (DNA): TGTGCCAGCAGTGTTTCGGCAGGGAATCAGCCCCAGCATTTT. The encoded protein is CASSVSAGNQPQHF. The V and J genes are TRBV2 and TRBJ1-5; maybe TRBD1 (5 bases). The germline V gene encodes CDR1 SNHLY and CDR2 FYNNEI. The CDR3 totals 14 residues. Trimming cost V 4 bases and J 4 bases, with 11 bases left between them.

This clonotype was counted only a few times. CDR3 in DNA: TGCAGTGCTAGTAAGGAACAGCCCCAGCATTTT. Translating gives CSASKEQPQHF. The genes are TRBV20-1 and TRBJ1-5, with D unresolved. CDR3 length: 11 amino acids. Germline V gene data show CDR1 as DFQATT and CDR2 as SNEGSKA (reference sequence). V lost 3 bases to trimming and J lost 7 bases, with 7 bases between them.

The genes are TRBV7-2 and TRBJ1-2; possible D gene TRBD1, 5 bases. Trimming removed 1 base from V and 1 base from J, with 7 bases in between. In germline, CDR1 is SGHTA, CDR2 FQGNSA. The CDR3 is made up of 14 amino acids. This CDR3 is CASSLGGVNYGYTF. In nucleotides, the CDR3 is TGTGCCAGCAGCTTAGGGGGGGTTAACTATGGCTACACCTTC.

J is TRBJ2-7 and V is TRBV6-1; TRBD1 aligns across 7 bases. The trim removed 6 bases at V and 1 base at J, leaving 9 bases unmatched. The CDR3 totals 15 residues. Germline V gives CDR1 MNHNS, CDR2 SASEGT. The DNA of the CDR3 is TGTGCCAGCAGGCCATCGACAGGGTTTTCCTACGAGCAGTACTTC. This codes for CASRPSTGFSYEQYF.

This clonotype has a single count. V and J are TRBV7-8 and TRBJ2-5; perhaps TRBD2 as D (6 bases). The CDR3 length is 15 residues. CDR1 and CDR2 from the germline V gene are SGHVS and FQNEAQ. The germline V and J ends were trimmed by 1 base and 1 base, with 10 bases remaining between them. The CDR3 sequence: CASSLERAPQETQYF. The CDR3 bases are TGTGCCAGCAGCTTAGAGCGGGCGCCCCAAGAGACCCAGTACTTC. Filled out from reference TRBV7-8 and TRBJ2-5, the complete variable domain reads GAGVSQSPRYKVAKRGQDVALRCDPISGHVSLFWYQQALGQGPEFLTYFQNEAQLDKSGLPSDRFFAERPEGSVSTLKIQRTQQEDSAVYLCASSLERAPQETQYFGPGTRLLVL.

This chain joins TRBV20-1 and TRBJ2-3; D possibly corresponds to TRBD1 (5 bases). Per germline, CDR1 DFQATT and CDR2 SNEGSKA (reference sequence). The CDR3 contains 12 residues. Trimming cost V 7 bases and J 0 bases, with 8 bases left between them. CDR3: CSGRQSTDTQYF. As DNA, the CDR3 is TGCAGTGGCAGACAGAGCACAGATACGCAGTATTTT.

This clonotype showed up just once. The chain recombines TRBV4-1 with TRBJ2-1, with TRBD1 as a possible D gene (5 bases). This CDR3 contains 17 residues. V lost 1 base and J lost 0, with 13 bases in between. Germline assignment: CDR1 MGHRA and CDR2 YSYEKL. DNA of the CDR3: TGCGCCAGCAGCCAAGGTGCAGGGATGAGCTCCTACAATGAGCAGTTCTTC. Amino acid sequence: CASSQGAGMSSYNEQFF.

This clonotype was counted only a few times. The rearrangement uses TRBV7-6 and TRBJ2-7; maybe TRBD1 (5 bases). Germline lookup yields CDR1 SGHVS and CDR2 FNYEAQ. Trimming removed 1 base from V and 6 bases from J, with 10 bases in between. The CDR3 consists of 13 residues. The DNA of the CDR3 is TGTGCCAGCAGCTTAGTAGGGGTCGGCGAGCAGTACTTC. Its protein is CASSLVGVGEQYF. The full variable domain, completed using reference TRBV7-6 and TRBJ2-7, is GAGVSQSPRYKVTKRGQDVALRCDPISGHVSLYWYRQALGQGPEFLTYFNYEAQQDKSGLPNDRFSAERPEGSISTLTIQRTEQRDSAMYRCASSLVGVGEQYFGPGTRLTVT.

DNA for the CDR3: TGTGCCAGCTCACTCGCGAGTTCCTACGAGCAGTACTTC. It codes for CASSLASSYEQYF. The J gene is TRBJ2-7, the V gene TRBV18, with no clear D. Trimming took 4 bases from V and 1 from J, leaving 8 bases between them. The CDR3 length is 13 residues. Germline CDR1 and CDR2: KGHSH and LQKENI.

This clonotype occurred once. CDR3 nucleotides: TGTGCCAGCAGGGACAGTTCGGGCGGGTATGGCTACACCTTC. This gives the protein CASRDSSGGYGYTF. V and J are TRBV27 and TRBJ1-2; tentatively, D is TRBD1 (6 bases). The ends were cut back, 6 bases at V and 5 bases at J, with 16 bases in the middle. CDR3 length equals 14 residues. The germline V gene has CDR1 MNHEY and CDR2 SMNVEV (reference sequence).

This clonotype was seen a few times. The rearrangement uses TRBV7-6 and TRBJ1-3, with D tentatively TRBD1 (5 bases). CDR3 size: 14 residues. In germline, CDR1 is SGHVS, CDR2 FNYEAQ. The V and J ends lost 5 bases and 6 bases respectively, with 14 bases between them. The CDR3 DNA reads TGTGCCAGCAGCCATGGTCTCAGGGAAAACACCATATATTTT. It specifies CASSHGLRENTIYF.

This clonotype was seen more than once but under ten times. The chain recombines TRBV2 with TRBJ1-5; no reliable D call. The germline CDR1 and CDR2 sequences are SNHLY and FYNNEI. CDR3 size: 13 residues. Trimming cost V 4 bases and J 5 bases, with 9 bases left between them. The CDR3 DNA sequence: TGTGCCAGCAGTGGGCAAAAGGATCAGCCCCAGCATTTT. It codes for CASSGQKDQPQHF.